This entry lists 4 T cell receptor beta chains sequenced from one sample in a study of blood T cell repertoires in COVID-19. Repertoires were generated with immunoSEQ multiplex PCR, while TCRdb's copy carries only in-frame clones and drops some. The top ten clones hold around 5% of a sample with tens of thousands of clones, 87% of them seen once. Sequences were obtained from peripheral blood. The receptor source for this set is a man aged 55 to 70 with active COVID-19.

The rearrangement uses TRBV11-1 and TRBJ2-3; the match to TRBD2 covers 10 bases. Germline V CDR1 and CDR2: SGHAT, FQDESV (reference sequence). J was trimmed by 0 bases and V by 5 bases; bases with no gene match: 5. The CDR3 totals 16 residues. CDR3 in amino acids: CASSHLAGESTDTQYF. In nucleotides, the CDR3 is TGTGCCAGCAGCCACCTAGCGGGGGAGAGCACAGATACGCAGTATTTT. Using reference TRBV11-1 and TRBJ2-3 for the parts outside the CDR3, the full variable domain is EAEVAQSPRYKITEKSQAVAFWCDPISGHATLYWYRQILGQGPELLVQFQDESVVDDSQLPKDRFSAERLKGVDSTLKIQPAELGDSAMYLCASSHLAGESTDTQYFGPGTRLTVL.

This chain uses TRBV10-1 with TRBJ2-1; 8 nucleotides agree with TRBD2. The CDR3 contains 14 residues. The trim removed 3 bases at V and 6 bases at J, leaving 4 bases unmatched. Looked up from germline, CDR1 is WNHNN and CDR2 is SYGVQD (reference sequence). Here the CDR3 DNA reads TGCGCCAGCAGTGAACCTGCGGGGGGCAATGAGCAGTTCTTC. It is translated as CASSEPAGGNEQFF.

V usage is TRBV9 and J usage is TRBJ2-5, with a tentative D call TRBD2 (7 bases). The CDR3 extends over 13 amino acids. Germline loops: CDR1 SGDLS, CDR2 YYNGEE. V dropped 4 bases and J dropped 4 bases, with 11 bases sitting between them. The DNA of the CDR3 is TGTGCCAGCAGCCCGGGGGGCCCAGAGACCCAGTACTTC. Its translation is CASSPGGPETQYF.

The V call is TRBV12-1, the J call TRBJ1-5; the table's D call, TRBD1, was not checked against the DNA. TRBV12-1 has pseudogene status. This CDR3 is 15 amino acids long. CDR3 coding DNA: TGTGCCAGCAGCTCCCGGACAGGGAACAATCAGCCCCAGCATTTT. Translated, it gives CASSSRTGNNQPQHF.